A selection of T cell receptor beta chains follows, all from one sample in a study of T cell repertoires in cytomegalovirus infection. Each CDR3 protein is one row after TCRdb ran MiXCR on the reads. The repertoire holds roughly 200,000 distinct CDR3 sequences, 15% to 20% seen once, with almost 25% in the top ten. The sequencing input was CD8+ T cells from PBMCs. Receptors were obtained from a human donor in good health (CMV status not recorded). Some clones in this sample may be carry-over from other donors' samples. The CDR3 runs from the conserved cysteine through the conserved F or W. The order of the fields is CDR3 DNA, CDR3 protein, D gene, J gene, clone size, V gene. A D gene is named only where the DNA matches it firmly. Clone size is not always given. Where it is, it says once, few, many or a class for expanded clones.

cdr3_nt: TGTGCCAGCAGCTTCGATTACGGGATAGATACGCAGTATTTT
cdr3_aa: CASSFDYGIDTQYF
d_call: -
j_call: TRBJ2-3
clone_size: -
v_call: TRBV7-4

cdr3_nt: TGTGCCAGCAGCGCCGACAGGGCTGGAAACACCATATATTTT
cdr3_aa: CASSADRAGNTIYF
d_call: TRBD1
j_call: TRBJ1-3
clone_size: few
v_call: TRBV7-2

cdr3_nt: TGCAGTGCTAGAAGCCAGTTTAGTCTCTATGGCTACACCTTC
cdr3_aa: CSARSQFSLYGYTF
d_call: -
j_call: TRBJ1-2
clone_size: few
v_call: TRBV20-1

cdr3_nt: TGCAGCGTTGAGAGGCATCCGGGGGGCCACAACAATGAGCAGTTCTTC
cdr3_aa: CSVERHPGGHNNEQFF
d_call: -
j_call: TRBJ2-1
clone_size: few
v_call: TRBV29-1

cdr3_nt: TGCAGCGTTGAAGGAGACAGTCCTAACTATGGCTACACCTTC
cdr3_aa: CSVEGDSPNYGYTF
d_call: -
j_call: TRBJ1-2
clone_size: few
v_call: TRBV29-1

cdr3_nt: TGTGCCAGCAGTCACCCTTTGAAAGAGCAGTACTTC
cdr3_aa: CASSHPLKEQYF
d_call: -
j_call: TRBJ2-7
clone_size: few
v_call: TRBV6-1

cdr3_nt: TGTGCCAGCAGATCAGGGGCCTCAGCAACCTCACCCCTCCACTTT
cdr3_aa: CASRSGASATSPLHF
d_call: -
j_call: TRBJ1-6
clone_size: few
v_call: TRBV6-1

cdr3_nt: TGTGCCAGCAGTTCTTTCCGGACAGGGGCTTCCACAGATACGCAGTATTTT
cdr3_aa: CASSSFRTGASTDTQYF
d_call: TRBD1
j_call: TRBJ2-3
clone_size: -
v_call: TRBV28

cdr3_nt: TGCAGCGTTGAGGAGGGATTCAATCAGCCCCAGCATTTT
cdr3_aa: CSVEEGFNQPQHF
d_call: -
j_call: TRBJ1-5
clone_size: -
v_call: TRBV29-1

cdr3_nt: TGCAGCGTTGACAGGGAAGGGAGCACCGGGGAGCTGTTTTTT
cdr3_aa: CSVDREGSTGELFF
d_call: -
j_call: TRBJ2-2
clone_size: -
v_call: TRBV29-1

cdr3_nt: TGTGCCAGCAGCAACGCCTTCCGGACCGTCTATGGCTACACCTTC
cdr3_aa: CASSNAFRTVYGYTF
d_call: -
j_call: TRBJ1-2
clone_size: -
v_call: TRBV6-2/TRBV6-3

cdr3_nt: TGTGCCAGCAGTTTAAGGACAGGGATGAACACTGAAGCTTTCTTT
cdr3_aa: CASSLRTGMNTEAFF
d_call: TRBD1
j_call: TRBJ1-1
clone_size: few
v_call: TRBV28

cdr3_nt: TGTGCCAGCAGTGATTTCCTTTCGGGTTCCCAGGAGGCTTTCTTT
cdr3_aa: CASSDFLSGSQEAFF
d_call: -
j_call: TRBJ1-1
clone_size: few
v_call: TRBV2

cdr3_nt: TGTGCCAGCAGCTGGGACGGGATTGATCAGTACTTC
cdr3_aa: CASSWDGIDQYF
d_call: -
j_call: TRBJ2-7
clone_size: -
v_call: TRBV7-2

cdr3_nt: TGTGCCAGCAGTCCCGGGAGCGGGGAACCTTACAATGAGCAGTTCTTC
cdr3_aa: CASSPGSGEPYNEQFF
d_call: TRBD2
j_call: TRBJ2-1
clone_size: -
v_call: TRBV28

cdr3_nt: TGCAGTGCTAGAGATATGACAGGGACCTCCTACGAGCAGTACTTC
cdr3_aa: CSARDMTGTSYEQYF
d_call: TRBD1
j_call: TRBJ2-7
clone_size: -
v_call: TRBV20-1

cdr3_nt: TGTGCCAGCAGCTTAGGCGCGCGGGGTCGCGGCTACACCTTC
cdr3_aa: CASSLGARGRGYTF
d_call: -
j_call: TRBJ1-2
clone_size: many
v_call: TRBV7-2

cdr3_nt: TGTGCCAGCAGTTTACTTCCCGTAGCCAAAAACATTCAGTACTTC
cdr3_aa: CASSLLPVAKNIQYF
d_call: -
j_call: TRBJ2-4
clone_size: -
v_call: TRBV28

cdr3_nt: TGTGCCAGCAGCCCCTCAGGGAGCGGGGGGGCCTACGAGCAGTTCTTC
cdr3_aa: CASSPSGSGGAYEQFF
d_call: TRBD2
j_call: TRBJ2-1
clone_size: -
v_call: TRBV9

cdr3_nt: TGTGCCAGCAGTGAGGGACAGGACTACAATGAGCAGTTCTTC
cdr3_aa: CASSEGQDYNEQFF
d_call: TRBD1
j_call: TRBJ2-1
clone_size: few
v_call: TRBV25-1

cdr3_nt: TGTGCCAGCAGTTTACCGGGAGTAACAGGGAACGGCTACACCTTC
cdr3_aa: CASSLPGVTGNGYTF
d_call: -
j_call: TRBJ1-2
clone_size: once
v_call: TRBV28

cdr3_nt: TGCGCCAGCAGCCAGTTTACCCAGACTATTCCTTACAATGAGCAGTTCTTC
cdr3_aa: CASSQFTQTIPYNEQFF
d_call: -
j_call: TRBJ2-1
clone_size: many
v_call: TRBV4-3

cdr3_nt: TGTGCCAGCAGTGACCACTACAATGAGCAGTTCTTC
cdr3_aa: CASSDHYNEQFF
d_call: -
j_call: TRBJ2-1
clone_size: -
v_call: TRBV25-1

cdr3_nt: TGTGCCAGCAGTTACGGGGAACCCCTCCTACCCGGGGAGCTGTTTTTT
cdr3_aa: CASSYGEPLLPGELFF
d_call: -
j_call: TRBJ2-2
clone_size: few
v_call: TRBV6-5

cdr3_nt: TGTGCCAGCAGTTACAGGGGACAGGGGAACAACGAGCAGTACTTC
cdr3_aa: CASSYRGQGNNEQYF
d_call: TRBD1
j_call: TRBJ2-7
clone_size: once
v_call: TRBV6-2/TRBV6-3

cdr3_nt: TGTGCCAGCAGCACCCGGACAAGGTTGGATACGCAGTATTTT
cdr3_aa: CASSTRTRLDTQYF
d_call: -
j_call: TRBJ2-3
clone_size: few
v_call: TRBV13

cdr3_nt: TGTGCCAGCAGCGTAGAGTCGGGCCCCCCCCGGAACACCGGGGAGCTGTTTTTT
cdr3_aa: CASSVESGPPRNTGELFF
d_call: -
j_call: TRBJ2-2
clone_size: few
v_call: TRBV9

cdr3_nt: TGTGCCATCAGTGAGGGCTCGGACCCCTACGAGCAGTACTTC
cdr3_aa: CAISEGSDPYEQYF
d_call: -
j_call: TRBJ2-7
clone_size: -
v_call: TRBV10-3

cdr3_nt: TGTGCCAGCAGTTCTTCCGGGACAGGGTTCAGCCTCTCCAACTATGGCTACACCTTC
cdr3_aa: CASSSSGTGFSLSNYGYTF
d_call: TRBD1
j_call: TRBJ1-2
clone_size: -
v_call: TRBV28

cdr3_nt: -
cdr3_aa: CASTSGLAETQYF
d_call: -
j_call: TRBJ2-5
clone_size: -
v_call: TRBV6-2/TRBV6-3

cdr3_nt: TGTGCCAGCACCCGGTGGACAGGGGGCACTGAAGCTTTCTTT
cdr3_aa: CASTRWTGGTEAFF
d_call: TRBD1
j_call: TRBJ1-1
clone_size: -
v_call: TRBV12-3/TRBV12-4

cdr3_nt: TGTGCCAGCAGCTTGACAGCCTCGAACACTGAAGCTTTCTTT
cdr3_aa: CASSLTASNTEAFF
d_call: -
j_call: TRBJ1-1
clone_size: -
v_call: TRBV7-3

cdr3_nt: TGTGCCAGCAGTACCCCGGGACAGGGATACAATGAGCAGTTCTTC
cdr3_aa: CASSTPGQGYNEQFF
d_call: TRBD1
j_call: TRBJ2-1
clone_size: few
v_call: TRBV28

cdr3_nt: TGTGCCAGCGTCGGGGCGCACAAAAACATTCAGTACTTC
cdr3_aa: CASVGAHKNIQYF
d_call: -
j_call: TRBJ2-4
clone_size: -
v_call: TRBV7-9

cdr3_nt: TGTGCCAGCAGCTTAACTGCTAGCGGGGGGGTTGGTCATGAGCAGTTCTTC
cdr3_aa: CASSLTASGGVGHEQFF
d_call: TRBD2
j_call: TRBJ2-1
clone_size: -
v_call: TRBV7-3

cdr3_nt: TGTGCCAGCAGCTTGAGGGACAGGGACGTGTGGTACACCTTC
cdr3_aa: CASSLRDRDVWYTF
d_call: TRBD1
j_call: TRBJ1-2
clone_size: few
v_call: TRBV7-9

cdr3_nt: TGTGCCAGCAATAGGGGGATTGGCTACACCTTC
cdr3_aa: CASNRGIGYTF
d_call: -
j_call: TRBJ1-2
clone_size: few
v_call: TRBV28

cdr3_nt: TGTGCCACCCCGCCGGACAGGGCCAAGAACACTGAAGCTTTCTTT
cdr3_aa: CATPPDRAKNTEAFF
d_call: TRBD1
j_call: TRBJ1-1
clone_size: few
v_call: TRBV2

cdr3_nt: TGTGCCAGCAGCGAAAGCTTAGTGGTGGACACTGAAGCTTTCTTT
cdr3_aa: CASSESLVVDTEAFF
d_call: -
j_call: TRBJ1-1
clone_size: -
v_call: TRBV6-5

cdr3_nt: TGCAGTGCGGAAAGGGAGGGTCGCAATCAGCCCCAGCATTTT
cdr3_aa: CSAEREGRNQPQHF
d_call: -
j_call: TRBJ1-5
clone_size: few
v_call: TRBV20-1

cdr3_nt: TGTGCCAGCAAGGAACAGGGGATCACCTACGAGCAGTACTTC
cdr3_aa: CASKEQGITYEQYF
d_call: TRBD1
j_call: TRBJ2-7
clone_size: few
v_call: TRBV6-2/TRBV6-3

cdr3_nt: TGTGCCAGCACCCACCGGTTCGCCGGGGAGCTGTTTTTT
cdr3_aa: CASTHRFAGELFF
d_call: -
j_call: TRBJ2-2
clone_size: few
v_call: TRBV12-3/TRBV12-4

cdr3_nt: TGTGCCAGCAGTTACGGCTCTTCGAGCTCTGGGGCCAACGTCCTGACTTTC
cdr3_aa: CASSYGSSSSGANVLTF
d_call: -
j_call: TRBJ2-6
clone_size: -
v_call: TRBV6-2/TRBV6-3

cdr3_nt: TGCAGTGGATCGGAGGGGGAAAAACTGTTTTTT
cdr3_aa: CSGSEGEKLFF
d_call: -
j_call: TRBJ1-4
clone_size: -
v_call: TRBV29-1

cdr3_nt: TGTGCCAGCCTAATCGGGGATGCTGGAAACACCATATATTTT
cdr3_aa: CASLIGDAGNTIYF
d_call: -
j_call: TRBJ1-3
clone_size: -
v_call: TRBV7-9

cdr3_nt: TGTGCCAGCAGCTTAGAGGATCCTTTCTATGGCTACACCTTC
cdr3_aa: CASSLEDPFYGYTF
d_call: -
j_call: TRBJ1-2
clone_size: -
v_call: TRBV7-9

cdr3_nt: TGTGCCAGCAGCCTCCCGACAGGGTCGTATGGCTACACCTTC
cdr3_aa: CASSLPTGSYGYTF
d_call: TRBD1
j_call: TRBJ1-2
clone_size: -
v_call: TRBV11-2

cdr3_nt: TGTGCCAGCAGCGCTAAGACTAGCGGGCTGGGGGAGACCCAGTACTTC
cdr3_aa: CASSAKTSGLGETQYF
d_call: TRBD2
j_call: TRBJ2-5
clone_size: -
v_call: TRBV12-3/TRBV12-4

cdr3_nt: TGTGCCAGCAGCCCCAGGGTGGACCGCTATGGCTACACCTTC
cdr3_aa: CASSPRVDRYGYTF
d_call: -
j_call: TRBJ1-2
clone_size: few
v_call: TRBV7-8